This TCR beta chain was profiled in a study of OX40 agonist ivuxolimab in advanced cancers. On the study more broadly: The eligibility criteria allowed prior anti-PD-1, anti-PD-L1 or anti-CTLA-4 therapy, and approximately 42% had some. General study points: Circulating CD4+ and CD8+ T cells showed clonal expansion by week 6 at 0.1 to 3.0 mg/kg. People who partly responded at 0.1-3.0 mg/kg had some of the least clonal expansion seen.

Sequencing used immunoSEQ multiplex PCR; TCRdb keeps in-frame clones, though not all of them. The sample records about 64,000 clones, approximately 90% being singletons. Only a few counts were recorded for this clone. The antigen is undetermined. This CDR3 is 15 amino acids long. CDR1 SGHNT and CDR2 YENEEA come from the germline V gene. V was clipped by 5 bases and J by 5 bases, with 15 bases between them. On cycle 4 day 1 and cycle 7 day 1, as well as at baseline, blood was sampled. The chain employs TRBV11-3 and TRBJ1-4; a possible D gene is TRBD1 (6 bases). The source of this sequence is an adult with an advanced solid tumor such as melanoma, head and neck, liver or kidney cancer. The sequences come from CD4+ or CD8+ T cells sorted from blood, collected in a trial of the OX40 agonist ivuxolimab. CDR3 in amino acids: CASSRDGQQNEKLFF. The CDR3 bases are TGTGCCAGCAGCCGAGACGGACAGCAGAATGAAAAACTGTTTTTT.